This T cell receptor (beta chain) came from a study of T cells in Graves' hyperthyroidism and ophthalmopathy. Patients were excluded because of uncontrolled infection, other autoimmune disease, pregnancy or lactation. In this sample, this clonotype turned up many times. The investigators amplified TCR beta CDR3 regions from RNA transcripts. TCR CDR3 regions were first amplified by RT-PCR with HTBI primers. TCRdb itself ran the multiplex PCR reads through MiXCR, one entry per CDR3 protein. Here the sample spans about 410,000 distinct CDR3 sequences, around 15% being singletons. The CDR3 runs to 15 residues. The V and J ends lost 6 bases and 7 bases respectively, with 18 bases between them.

This clonotype originated in a woman in her 30s with Graves' ophthalmopathy. The chain recombines TRBV12-3 or TRBV12-4 with TRBJ1-4, with D maybe TRBD1 (5 bases). The sequencing input was blood. The CDR3 protein is CASSSQGSPSEKLFF. The CDR3 nucleotides are TGTGCCAGCAGCTCCCAGGGTTCCCCGAGTGAAAAACTGTTTTTT.